This TCR beta chain was sequenced during a study of immune characterization of retroperitoneal liposarcoma. From germline, CDR1 is SGHAT and CDR2 FQNNGV. Trimming shortened V by 2 bases and J by 6 bases, and 23 bases separated the two germline ends. The CDR3 is 18 amino acids. TCRdb re-called the PCR reads through MiXCR, storing one row per CDR3 protein. This table has roughly 9,300 distinct CDR3 sequences, over 35% appearing once. J is TRBJ2-1 and V is TRBV11-2; D might be TRBD2 (7 bases). Source material: tumor tissue. The clonotype was recovered from a female donor with retroperitoneal liposarcoma. The CDR3 DNA reads as TGTGCCAGCAGCTTACATGGGGGGGGGCTGCAGGGGCTCAATGAGCAGTTCTTC. It yields the protein CASSLHGGGLQGLNEQFF.